The clone carrying this T cell receptor beta chain was seen only a few times. The target antigen is unknown. Libraries for TCRalpha and TCRbeta carried sample barcodes and unique molecular identifiers via 5'RACE. TCRdb used MiXCR to reprocess the 5' RACE reads, holding one entry per CDR3 protein. The sample yields approximately 570,000 distinct CDR3 sequences, more than 15% seen once. Unmatched junction bases numbered 6, after V lost 0 bases and J lost 4 bases. The germline CDR1 and CDR2 sequences are KGHDR and SFDVKD. The CDR3 has 16 residues. The data were taken from a study of T-cell memory formation after mild COVID-19. Turning to the study itself: TCR clusters were mostly donor specific. Broader study findings: The appearance of some responding clones in pre-infection memory suggested that cross-reactive memory joined. Mostly located in CM and EM were contracting CD4+ clones, with contracting CD8+ clones located in EMRA.

V usage is TRBV24-1 and J usage is TRBJ2-3, with 7 bases lining up with TRBD1. The TCR was taken from an adult woman who had mild COVID-19 (a few samples of this study predate the infection). Cell type and time point are not known. Sequenced material: PBMCs or a T cell subset sorted from them (not recorded which). The CDR3 spells CATSDLTGVLPDTQYF. The DNA of the CDR3 is TGTGCCACCAGTGATTTGACAGGGGTCTTACCAGATACGCAGTATTTT.